Listed below are T cell receptor beta chains from one sample, sequenced in a study of blood T cell repertoires in COVID-19. Clones were sequenced by immunoSEQ multiplex PCR, and TCRdb holds only the in-frame ones, with some missing. The data show roughly 310,000 clones, about nine tenths seen once. Sequenced material: PBMCs or T cells enriched from blood (not recorded which). All receptors derive from a man aged 55 to 70 who had recovered from COVID-19. The CDR3 runs from the conserved cysteine through the conserved F or W. The D gene is left open where the match is weak. A clone size is listed for some rows: how often the clone was seen (once, few, many), or a class if it is expanded.

j_gene,v_gene,d_gene,abundance,CDR3aa,CDR3nt
TRBJ1-5,TRBV7-2,TRBD1,-,CASSLGNRGGNQPQHF,TGTGCCAGCAGCTTAGGGAACAGGGGTGGCAATCAGCCCCAGCATTTT
TRBJ2-1,TRBV9,TRBD1,-,CASSVGTGGMDEQFF,TGTGCCAGCAGCGTGGGGACAGGGGGCATGGATGAGCAGTTCTTC
TRBJ2-2,TRBV6-5,-,-,CASSSGVSYTGELFF,TGTGCCAGCAGTTCCGGGGTTTCGTACACCGGGGAGCTGTTTTTT
TRBJ1-4,TRBV6-5,-,-,CASRKGGRDEKLFF,TGTGCCAGCAGAAAAGGGGGTAGAGATGAAAAACTGTTTTTT
TRBJ1-5,TRBV6-5,-,-,CASKTLNQPQHF,TGTGCCAGTAAAACTCTCAATCAGCCCCAGCATTTT
TRBJ1-4,TRBV7-9,TRBD1,-,CASSLTVQGVLFF,TGTGCCAGCAGCTTAACGGTCCAGGGGGTCCTGTTTTTT
TRBJ2-1,TRBV3-1/TRBV3-2,-,-,CASSQGLNNEQFF,TGTGCCAGCAGCCAAGGACTAAACAATGAGCAGTTCTTC
TRBJ2-1,TRBV6-1,-,once,CASSERRLWGRSSYNEQFF,TGTGCCAGCAGTGAAAGGCGTCTATGGGGGCGAAGCTCCTACAATGAGCAGTTCTTC
TRBJ1-6,TRBV15,TRBD1,-,CATSRQTGENSPLHF,TGTGCCACCAGCAGACAGACAGGGGAGAATTCACCCCTCCACTTT
TRBJ1-2,TRBV27,TRBD1,-,CASKGPGQGSYGYTF,TGTGCCAGCAAAGGACCGGGACAGGGTAGCTATGGCTACACCTTC
TRBJ2-2,TRBV12-3/TRBV12-4,-,-,CASSLAAGELFF,TGTGCCAGCAGTTTGGCAGCCGGGGAGCTGTTTTTT
TRBJ2-1,TRBV9,-,-,CASSGTGSSYNEQFF,TGTGCCAGCAGCGGAACAGGATCGTCCTACAATGAGCAGTTCTTC
TRBJ1-1,TRBV19,TRBD1,-,CASINPGTGNKAFF,TGTGCCAGTATTAACCCCGGGACAGGGAACAAAGCTTTCTTT
TRBJ2-4,TRBV5-1,-,once,CASSLVQGSAKNIQYF,TGCGCCAGCAGCTTGGTACAGGGTTCGGCCAAAAACATTCAGTACTTC
TRBJ2-1,TRBV6-5,TRBD2,-,CASRQLAGGHNEQFF,TGTGCCAGCAGGCAACTAGCGGGGGGACACAATGAGCAGTTCTTC
TRBJ1-3,TRBV5-1,-,-,CASSPDTSGNTIYF,TGCGCCAGCAGCCCCGACACCTCTGGAAACACCATATATTTT
TRBJ2-1,TRBV5-6,-,-,CASSSYRVSYNEQFF,TGTGCCAGCAGCTCGTACAGGGTCTCCTACAATGAGCAGTTCTTC
TRBJ2-7,TRBV30,-,-,CAWDRDRPYEQYF,TGTGCCTGGGACCGAGACAGGCCCTACGAGCAGTACTTC
TRBJ1-2,TRBV5-1,TRBD1,-,CASSLFGTGTDFNYGYTF,TGCGCCAGCAGCTTGTTTGGGACCGGGACAGACTTTAACTATGGCTACACCTTC
TRBJ1-5,TRBV5-6,TRBD1,-,CASSLGDRNQPQHF,TGTGCCAGCAGCTTGGGGGACAGGAATCAGCCCCAGCATTTT
TRBJ2-3,TRBV7-2,TRBD2,-,CASSLVSGGASTDTQYF,TGTGCCAGCAGCTTAGTATCCGGGGGGGCTAGCACAGATACGCAGTATTTT
TRBJ2-7,TRBV6-2/TRBV6-3,TRBD2,-,CASSYSFSSRSLGGPLYEQYF,TGTGCCAGCAGTTACTCGTTTTCTTCAAGGTCCCTGGGAGGGCCTTTATACGAGCAGTACTTC
TRBJ1-4,TRBV2,TRBD1,once,CASSEAGTGNEKLFF,TGTGCCAGCAGTGAAGCGGGGACAGGGAATGAAAAACTGTTTTTT
TRBJ2-1,TRBV11-2,-,few,CASSLGAPPREQFF,TGTGCCAGCAGCTTGGGGGCACCTCCGCGGGAGCAGTTCTTC
TRBJ2-1,TRBV20-1,-,once,CSASRGNEQFF,TGCAGTGCTAGTAGGGGCAATGAGCAGTTCTTC
TRBJ2-3,TRBV4-2,TRBD2,-,CASSQVAAGSTDTQYF,TGTGCCAGCAGCCAAGTCGCAGCGGGGAGCACAGATACGCAGTATTTT
TRBJ1-1,TRBV5-6,TRBD1,-,CASSPGTGGLSYTEAFF,TGTGCCAGCAGCCCCGGGACAGGGGGATTGAGCTACACTGAAGCTTTCTTT
TRBJ1-2,TRBV12-3/TRBV12-4,TRBD1,-,CASRRDRDFGYTF,TGTGCCAGCCGACGGGACAGGGATTTTGGCTACACCTTC
TRBJ2-5,TRBV5-4,TRBD1,once,CASSTRGLETQYF,TGTGCCAGCAGCACCAGGGGGCTAGAGACCCAGTACTTC
TRBJ2-7,TRBV6-5,TRBD2,-,CASSPRLAGVYEQYF,TGTGCCAGCAGTCCCCGACTAGCGGGAGTTTACGAGCAGTACTTC
TRBJ2-1,TRBV5-1,TRBD2,-,CASSLTSGQFNEQFF,TGCGCCAGCAGCTTAACTAGCGGCCAATTCAATGAGCAGTTCTTC
TRBJ2-1,TRBV11-3,-,-,CASSSREGYNEQFF,TGTGCCAGCAGCTCCAGGGAAGGGTACAATGAGCAGTTCTTC
TRBJ1-5,TRBV4-3,-,-,CASSQDKGGFNQPQHF,TGCGCCAGCAGCCAAGACAAGGGGGGGTTCAATCAGCCCCAGCATTTT
TRBJ1-2,TRBV5-6,TRBD1,-,CASTAWGQPNYGYTF,TGTGCCAGCACGGCTTGGGGACAGCCGAACTATGGCTACACCTTC
TRBJ2-3,TRBV27,TRBD2,-,CASSSGGRGDTQYF,TGTGCCAGCAGTTCGGGAGGGAGGGGCGATACGCAGTATTTT
TRBJ2-7,TRBV5-4,-,-,CASSPGLVYEQYF,TGTGCCAGCAGTCCGGGACTCGTATACGAGCAGTACTTC
TRBJ2-4,TRBV5-4,TRBD1,-,CASSAEKDRVAKNIQYF,TGTGCCAGCAGCGCCGAGAAAGACAGGGTTGCCAAAAACATTCAGTACTTC
TRBJ1-1,TRBV10-3,-,-,CASDGGRNTEAFF,TGTGCCTCCGATGGGGGGAGGAACACTGAAGCTTTCTTT
TRBJ2-1,TRBV5-4,-,-,CASSASASDNEQFF,TGTGCCAGCAGCGCCTCTGCAAGCGACAATGAGCAGTTCTTC
TRBJ2-3,TRBV9,-,-,CASSSPSDTQYF,TGTGCCAGCAGCTCCCCCTCAGATACGCAGTATTTT
TRBJ1-1,TRBV2,-,-,CASSEQGMNTEAFF,TGTGCCAGCAGCGAACAGGGAATGAACACTGAAGCTTTCTTT